This paragraph reports one TCR beta chain. This sample was taken from a study of T cell changes during pregnancy in multiple sclerosis. The table came from immunoSEQ multiplex PCR; TCRdb's copy has only in-frame clones and leaves some out. The sample includes 35,000 to 45,000 clones, approximately 90% of them seen just once. V lost 0 bases and J lost 11, with 34 bases in between. Germline V gives CDR1 SGHDN, CDR2 FVKESK. CDR3 length: 20 amino acids. The material was CD4+ T cells from peripheral blood mononuclear cells, obtained after pregnancy. J is TRBJ1-1 and V is TRBV14; D is uncertain. This clonotype originated in a female donor with multiple sclerosis, enrolled in a pregnancy study. CDR3 sequence: CASSQERGLFMETASLGAFF. The CDR3 DNA is TGTGCCAGCAGCCAAGAACGAGGGCTATTTATGGAAACAGCTAGTCTGGGGGCTTTCTTT. Variable domain in full (rest from reference TRBV14 and TRBJ1-1): EAGVTQFPSHSVIEKGQTVTLRCDPISGHDNLYWYRRVMGKEIKFLLHFVKESKQDESGMPNNRFLAERTGGTYSTLKVQPAELEDSGVYFCASSQERGLFMETASLGAFFGQGTRLTVV.